The rows below give T cell receptor beta chains drawn from one sample of a study of preoperative IRX-2 immunotherapy in early breast cancer. Here immunoSEQ multiplex PCR was the method, and the copy in TCRdb shows in-frame clones only, minus some. The table records around 5,600 clones, approximately 71% of them present only once. This specimen consisted of tumor tissue, obtained before IRX-2 immunotherapy. The receptors shown here come from a human donor with breast cancer. The CDR3 runs from the conserved cysteine through the conserved F or W. D genes are given only for firm matches. Clone size, where shown, is once, few, many, or a class for clones that have expanded.

v_call,j_call,d_call,clone_size,cdr3_nt,cdr3_aa
TRBV10-1,TRBJ1-1,.,.,TGCGCCAGCAGTGGGGGATTTGAAGCTTTCTTT,CASSGGFEAFF
TRBV19,TRBJ2-1,TRBD1,.,TGTGCCAGTAGTGCTGACAGGGGGGGAGACACCTACAATGAGCAGTTCTTC,CASSADRGGDTYNEQFF
TRBV28,TRBJ2-1,.,once,TGTGCCAGCATTTTCCAAGGCCTTCCCTACAATGAGCAGTTCTTC,CASIFQGLPYNEQFF
TRBV11-3,TRBJ1-1,.,.,TGTGCCAGCAGCTTGAGGTTGAGTTTCGGGAGGGGTGAAGCTTTCTTT,CASSLRLSFGRGEAFF
TRBV6-8,TRBJ2-7,TRBD1,.,TGTGCCAGCAGTGGGACAGGATACTACGAGCAGTACTTC,CASSGTGYYEQYF
TRBV6-8,TRBJ1-1,.,.,TGTGCCAGCAGCCAGTGGCGGGACACTGAAGCTTTCTTT,CASSQWRDTEAFF
TRBV29-1,TRBJ2-1,.,.,TGCAGCGCCCACTTATCGGGGCAGGGAAACTACAATGAGCAGTTCTTC,CSAHLSGQGNYNEQFF
TRBV7-5,TRBJ2-5,.,.,TGTGCCAGCAGCTGGAGGGGACAGGGGTACCAAGAGACCCAGTACTTC,CASSWRGQGYQETQYF
TRBV10-1,TRBJ1-2,TRBD1,.,TGCGCCAGCAGTCGGGACAGGGGACTAGGAGGCTACACCTTC,CASSRDRGLGGYTF
TRBV23-1,TRBJ1-1,.,.,TGCGCCAGCAGGGAGAACTTGAACATTGAAGCTTTCTTT,CASRENLNIEAFF
TRBV29-1,TRBJ1-3,TRBD1,.,TGCAGCGTCGACGACAGGGAAGGAAACACCATATATTTT,CSVDDREGNTIYF
TRBV15,TRBJ1-1,TRBD1,.,TGTGCCACCAGCAGAGGTCGCGACAGGGGGACTGAAGCTTTCTTT,CATSRGRDRGTEAFF
TRBV11-3,TRBJ1-5,.,.,TGTGCCAGCAGCTTAGATCTAAATACTCCGCCCCAGCATTTT,CASSLDLNTPPQHF
TRBV14,TRBJ2-1,.,.,TGTGCCAGCAGCCGGGGACTGCATATGAATGAGCAGTTCTTC,CASSRGLHMNEQFF
TRBV6-8,TRBJ2-7,.,.,TGTGCCAGCCGGGAGACAGGGATCTACGAGCAGTACTTC,CASRETGIYEQYF
TRBV14,TRBJ1-2,TRBD1,.,TGTGCCAGCAGCCAACAGACAGGGAACTATGGCTACACCTTC,CASSQQTGNYGYTF
TRBV15,TRBJ2-3,.,.,TGTGCCACCAGCAGGGATCCCGGGACAGATACGCAGTATTTT,CATSRDPGTDTQYF
TRBV6-8,TRBJ1-4,TRBD1,few,TGTGCCAGCAGAACCGGGACAGGGGACGAAAAACTGTTTTTT,CASRTGTGDEKLFF
TRBV6-8,TRBJ1-5,TRBD1,.,TGTGCCAGCAGTGGGAGCTTCCGACAGGGGCCTCAGCCCCAGCATTTT,CASSGSFRQGPQPQHF
TRBV6-8,TRBJ2-7,.,.,TGTGCCATCAGTCTGACAGGAGACTACGAGCAGTACTTC,CAISLTGDYEQYF
TRBV19,TRBJ2-7,TRBD2,.,TGTGCCAGTAGTCCCAGACTAGCGGGAGGCAACGAGCAGTACTTC,CASSPRLAGGNEQYF
TRBV11-3,TRBJ2-1,.,once,TGTGCCAGCAGCAGGCGGGATCCGGGGTACAATGAGCAGTTCTTC,CASSRRDPGYNEQFF
TRBV4-1,TRBJ2-7,.,few,TGCGCCAGCAGCCAAGAGCCGCTGACCTACGAGCAGTACTTC,CASSQEPLTYEQYF
TRBV11-3,TRBJ2-5,.,few,TGTGCCAGCAGCTTAGGGGAGAAGGGACGGACGAAGGAGACCCAGTACTTC,CASSLGEKGRTKETQYF
TRBV19,TRBJ2-7,TRBD2,.,TGTGCCAGTAGTATCGGGACTAGCGGGAGGGGCTACGAGCAGTACTTC,CASSIGTSGRGYEQYF
TRBV19,TRBJ1-5,TRBD1,.,TGTGCCAGTAGACTGACAGGGGCTGGCGGCAATCAGCCCCAGCATTTT,CASRLTGAGGNQPQHF
TRBV10-3,TRBJ2-2,.,.,TGTGCCATCAGTGAGTCTGGGGGGACCGGGGAGCTGTTTTTT,CAISESGGTGELFF
TRBV6-1,TRBJ1-2,TRBD1,.,TGTGCCAGCAGTGAAGGACAGGGAAGAAACTATGGCTACACCTTC,CASSEGQGRNYGYTF
TRBV6-8,TRBJ2-3,.,.,TGTGCCAGCAGTTCACGGTCCGGAGGAGATACGCAGTATTTT,CASSSRSGGDTQYF
TRBV28,TRBJ2-4,.,.,TGTGCCAGCAGCACGGGACAAATCTTAAACATTCAGTACTTC,CASSTGQILNIQYF
TRBV28,TRBJ1-3,.,.,TGTGCCAGCATCCCATCAGGTCTCTTTTACTCTGGAAACACCATATATTTT,CASIPSGLFYSGNTIYF
TRBV19,TRBJ1-1,.,.,TGTGCCAGTACCGGGCTACGGTTCACTGAAGCTTTCTTT,CASTGLRFTEAFF
TRBV11-3,TRBJ2-7,.,.,TGTGCCAGCAGCTTCAACTACCTTACGATCTACGAGCAGTACTTC,CASSFNYLTIYEQYF
TRBV11-3,TRBJ2-1,.,large,TGTGCCAGCAGCGTTCAAACCGGACGTCTGATCTACAATGAGCAGTTCTTC,CASSVQTGRLIYNEQFF
TRBV7-4,TRBJ2-1,.,.,TGTGCCAGCAGCTTTATTCAGGGATCCGAGCAGTTCTTC,CASSFIQGSEQFF
TRBV19,TRBJ1-2,.,.,TGTGCCAGTAGTATTCTACATCCCAGGGCGACCGATGGCTACACCTTC,CASSILHPRATDGYTF